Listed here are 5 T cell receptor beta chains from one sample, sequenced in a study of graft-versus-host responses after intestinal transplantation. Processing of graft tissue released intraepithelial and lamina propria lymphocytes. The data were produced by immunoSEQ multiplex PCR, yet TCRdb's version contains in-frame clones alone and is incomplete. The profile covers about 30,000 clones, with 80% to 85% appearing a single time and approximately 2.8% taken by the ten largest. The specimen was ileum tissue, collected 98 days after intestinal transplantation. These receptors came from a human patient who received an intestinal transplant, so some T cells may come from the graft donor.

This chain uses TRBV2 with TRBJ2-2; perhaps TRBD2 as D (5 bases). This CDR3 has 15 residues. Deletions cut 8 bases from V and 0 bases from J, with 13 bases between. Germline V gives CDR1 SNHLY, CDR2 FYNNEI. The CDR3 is CASGVTGSNTGELFF. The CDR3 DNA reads TGTGCCAGCGGAGTGACGGGGTCGAACACCGGGGAGCTGTTTTTT.

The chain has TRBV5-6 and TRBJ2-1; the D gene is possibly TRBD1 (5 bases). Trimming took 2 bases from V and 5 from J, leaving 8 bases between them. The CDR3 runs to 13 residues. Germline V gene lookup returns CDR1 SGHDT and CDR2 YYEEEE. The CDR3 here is CASSLYRNNEQFF. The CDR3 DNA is TGTGCCAGCAGCTTATACAGGAACAATGAGCAGTTCTTC. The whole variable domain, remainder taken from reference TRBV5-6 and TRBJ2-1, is DAGVTQSPTHLIKTRGQQVTLRCSPKSGHDTVSWYQQALGQGPQFIFQYYEEEERQRGNFPDRFSGHQFPNYSSELNVNALLLGDSALYLCASSLYRNNEQFFGPGTRLTVL.

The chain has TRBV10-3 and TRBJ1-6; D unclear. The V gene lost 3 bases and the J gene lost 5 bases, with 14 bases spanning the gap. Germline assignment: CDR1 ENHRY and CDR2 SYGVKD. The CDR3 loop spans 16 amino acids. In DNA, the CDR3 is TGTGCCATCAGTGACGGCCCGGGAGCGAATAATTCACCCCTCCACTTT. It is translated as CAISDGPGANNSPLHF.

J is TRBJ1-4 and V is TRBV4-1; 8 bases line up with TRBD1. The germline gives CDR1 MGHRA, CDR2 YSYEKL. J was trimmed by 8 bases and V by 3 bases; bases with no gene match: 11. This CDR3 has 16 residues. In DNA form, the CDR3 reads TGCGCCAGCAGCCACGCCGGACAGGGTTTGGGAGAAAAACTGTTTTTT. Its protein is CASSHAGQGLGEKLFF.

CDR3 in DNA: TGTGCCAGCAGCGTAGGGGGGACTGAGGCCTACGAGCAGTACTTC. This codes for CASSVGGTEAYEQYF. The rearrangement uses TRBV9 and TRBJ2-7, with a weak D call TRBD2 (6 bases). Germline V gene lookup returns CDR1 SGDLS and CDR2 YYNGEE. V shed 0 bases and J shed 2 bases, with 12 bases lying between them. This CDR3 region has 15 residues.